This T cell receptor (beta chain) was sequenced during a study of T cells after posttransplantation cyclophosphamide. Generated by immunoSEQ multiplex PCR, the TCRdb table keeps only in-frame clones and is missing some. The sample has fewer than 20,000 clones; about 90% are singletons. Cyclophosphamide on days +3 and +4 followed busulfan-fludarabine conditioning and a marrow graft. The CDR3 loop spans 13 amino acids. The junction had 5 bases not matched to a gene; V was cut back by 5 bases and J by 6 bases. The germline CDR1 and CDR2 sequences are SGHTA and FQGNSA. Source: CD4+ T cells sorted from blood, taken after allogeneic stem cell transplant with posttransplant cyclophosphamide. The chain recombines TRBV7-2 with TRBJ2-7; 9 bases are a match to TRBD1. The sequence derives from a male patient aged 55 to 69 who received an allogeneic stem cell transplant from a related donor and was CMV-positive. Some T cells may possibly be graft donor cells. The CDR3 reads CASSQGQGREQYF. CDR3 DNA: TGTGCCAGCAGCCAGGGACAGGGCCGCGAGCAGTACTTC. Based on the CDR3 plus reference TRBV7-2 and TRBJ2-7, the full variable domain is GAGVSQSPSNKVTEKGKDVELRCDPISGHTALYWYRQSLGQGLEFLIYFQGNSAPDKSGLPSDRFSAERTGGSVSTLTIQRTQQEDSAVYLCASSQGQGREQYFGPGTRLTVT.